Below, 28 T cell receptor beta chains from the same sample are listed, as sequenced in a study of blood T cell repertoires in COVID-19. Profiled with immunoSEQ multiplex PCR; TCRdb holds only in-frame clones, not every one. This sample has about 150,000 clones, with roughly 83% found just once. The sample comprised peripheral blood. The receptors shown here come from a man aged 18-30 years with active or convalescent COVID-19.

This clone was seen only once. J is TRBJ1-1 and V is TRBV2, with D perhaps matching TRBD1 (5 bases). The CDR3 has 12 residues. The germline gives CDR1 SNHLY, CDR2 FYNNEI. The V end lost 8 bases, the J end lost 2 bases, and 9 bases lay between the germline ends. For the CDR3, the DNA is TGTGCCAGCGGACACGAAAACACTGAAGCTTTCTTT. It encodes CASGHENTEAFF.

This chain connects TRBV7-9 to TRBJ1-4; D gene unclear. Trimming took off 5 bases at V and 8 bases at J, with 9 bases between the two ends. Germline CDR1 and CDR2: SEHNR and FQNEAQ (reference sequence). This CDR3 has 12 residues. Written as DNA, the CDR3 is TGTGCCAGCAGCCTTAACGGGGAAAAACTGTTTTTT. Translation gives CASSLNGEKLFF.

This chain joins TRBV6-1 and TRBJ2-6; a weak D match, TRBD1 (6 bases). The V end was cut by 3 bases, the J end by 3 bases, with 12 bases between. Germline V CDR1 and CDR2: MNHNS, SASEGT. This CDR3 has 16 residues. Here the CDR3 reads CASSDDAGVGANVLTF. CDR3 nucleotides: TGTGCCAGCAGTGATGATGCAGGGGTTGGGGCCAACGTCCTGACTTTC.

The J gene is TRBJ2-7, the V gene TRBV11-2; D is possibly TRBD1 (6 bases). V lost 1 base, J lost 5 bases, and 15 bases lay in between. From germline, CDR1 is SGHAT and CDR2 FQNNGV. CDR3 size: 15 residues. The CDR3 coding sequence is TGTGCCAGCAGCTTAGCGTCAGGGGATATCCACGAGCAGTACTTC. Amino acids: CASSLASGDIHEQYF.

This clone was counted a single time. The chain recombines TRBV19 with TRBJ1-1; D possibly corresponds to TRBD1 (5 bases). From germline, CDR1 is LNHDA and CDR2 SQIVND (reference sequence). The CDR3 runs to 15 residues. Trimming removed 5 bases at V and 1 base at J, with 14 bases between. Here the CDR3 DNA reads TGTGCCAGTAGTCTACTCAGGGCTGCGAACACTGAAGCTTTCTTT. This codes for CASSLLRAANTEAFF.

Details on this clone: At one of its ends the junction is not consistent with the germline gene, which may arise from a read error. CDR3 DNA: TGTGCCAGCAGGTTGGACAGTAGCTCTGGAAACACCATATATTTT. This encodes CASRLDSSSGNTIYF. The chain combines TRBV5-5 with TRBJ1-3, with D maybe TRBD1 (6 bases). This CDR3 has 15 residues. Germline loops: CDR1 SGHKS, CDR2 YYEKEE (reference sequence).

The V gene is TRBV10-2, the J gene TRBJ2-7, with 7 bases matching TRBD1. J lost 3 bases, V lost 4 bases, and 3 bases had no gene match. Germline values: CDR1 WSHSY, CDR2 SAAADI. The CDR3 runs 13 residues. CDR3 bases: TGCGCCAGCAGTGTGAACAGGGGCTACGAGCAGTACTTC. Translation: CASSVNRGYEQYF.

The table lists this clone with a few counts. The V and J genes are TRBV19 and TRBJ2-3; weak D call: TRBD2 (5 bases). Trimming stripped 4 bases from V and 0 bases from J, with 8 bases between. This CDR3 spans 14 amino acids. Germline CDR1 reads LNHDA; CDR2 reads SQIVND (reference sequence). The CDR3 protein is CASSRGISTDTQYF. CDR3 sequence (DNA): TGTGCCAGTAGTAGAGGGATAAGCACAGATACGCAGTATTTT.

The gene calls are TRBV7-8 and TRBJ1-6; 8 bases align to TRBD1. There are 14 residues in the CDR3. The V and J ends lost 3 bases and 7 bases, in that order; junction bases with no gene match: 2. Germline CDR1 reads SGHVS; CDR2 reads FQNEAQ. Written as DNA, the CDR3 is TGTGCCAGCAGCTTTCAGGGGGCGAATTCACCCCTCCACTTT. This sequence encodes CASSFQGANSPLHF.

This chain joins TRBV9 and TRBJ2-1; 7 bases map to TRBD2. CDR3 length: 14 residues. With V trimmed by 7 bases and J by 2 bases, 6 bases remained unmatched. CDR1 and CDR2 (germline): SGDLS, YYNGEE. The CDR3 DNA reads TGTGCCAGCGGGAGGAGCGGGACCTACAATGAGCAGTTCTTC. As protein: CASGRSGTYNEQFF.

V and J are TRBV4-1 and TRBJ2-4; D ambiguous. This CDR3 has 17 residues. With 0 bases removed from V and 0 bases from J, the gap between germline ends came to 12 bases. In germline, CDR1 is MGHRA, CDR2 YSYEKL. The CDR3 region is CASSQDGGQLAKNIQYF. The CDR3, as DNA: TGCGCCAGCAGCCAAGACGGTGGGCAACTAGCCAAAAACATTCAGTACTTC.

This sequence joins TRBV5-1 and TRBJ1-2, with TRBD1 matching over 8 bases. This CDR3 is built from 16 residues. The germline gives CDR1 SGHRS, CDR2 YFSETQ. The J segment lost 6 bases and the V segment lost 0 bases, leaving 10 bases of the junction unmatched. The CDR3 bases are TGCGCCAGCAGCTTGGGACCTCAGGGGGCGGGCAATGGCTACACCTTC. This translates into CASSLGPQGAGNGYTF.

The rearrangement joins TRBV6-1 to TRBJ2-7, with a possible D match to TRBD1 (5 bases). V lost 4 bases and J lost 2, with 18 bases in between. Germline CDR1 reads MNHNS; CDR2 reads SASEGT. The CDR3 runs to 16 residues. CDR3: CASSARKGRPPYEQYF. The CDR3 coding sequence is TGTGCCAGCAGTGCTCGCAAGGGGCGCCCCCCCTACGAGCAGTACTTC.

V gene TRBV4-1 combines with J gene TRBJ1-4; 9 positions agree with TRBD1. V lost 5 bases, J lost 5 bases, and 6 bases stayed unmatched. Germline CDR1 reads MGHRA; CDR2 reads YSYEKL. The CDR3 is 15 amino acids. The CDR3 DNA reads as TGCGCCAGCAGCTCACCCGGGACAGGGAATGAAAAACTGTTTTTT. Its protein is CASSSPGTGNEKLFF.

The rearrangement uses TRBV14 and TRBJ1-4, with D tentatively TRBD1 (5 bases). The germline gives CDR1 SGHDN, CDR2 FVKESK. The CDR3 runs to 14 residues. Trimming shortened V by 1 base and J by 6 bases, and 9 bases separated the two germline ends. For the CDR3, the DNA is TGTGCCAGCAGCCAAGTCAGGGATGATGAAAAACTGTTTTTT. Translating it yields CASSQVRDDEKLFF.

This chain connects TRBV11-3 to TRBJ1-3, with TRBD1 matching over 7 bases. The CDR3 sequence is 20 residues long. V trimming: 1 base; J trimming: 0 bases; junction bases outside the gene matches: 15. In germline, CDR1 is SGHNT, CDR2 YENEEA. CDR3 DNA: TGTGCCAGCAGCTTAGCCTCCCGACAGGGCGGGTCGAGCTCTGGAAACACCATATATTTT. Its translation: CASSLASRQGGSSSGNTIYF. Full variable domain (missing parts from reference TRBV11-3 and TRBJ1-3): EAGVVQSPRYKIIEKKQPVAFWCNPISGHNTLYWYLQNLGQGPELLIRYENEEAVDDSQLPKDRFSAERLKGVDSTLKIQPAELGDSAVYLCASSLASRQGGSSSGNTIYFGEGSWLTVV.

The V call is TRBV7-2, the J call TRBJ2-1; tentative D call: TRBD1 (5 bases). Trimming took off 3 bases at V and 6 bases at J, with 9 bases between the two ends. The CDR3 has 13 residues. Germline CDR1 and CDR2: SGHTA and FQGNSA. CDR3 DNA: TGTGCCAGCAGCTTTCGGCAGGGCAATGAGCAGTTCTTC. Its protein is CASSFRQGNEQFF.

The genes are TRBV5-6 and TRBJ2-5, with a possible D match to TRBD1 (6 bases). The germline V gene encodes CDR1 SGHDT and CDR2 YYEEEE. The CDR3 consists of 14 residues. Between the trimmed V and J ends, which lost 2 bases and 2 bases, there was a span of 10 bases. The CDR3 sequence: CASSFRDTQETQYF. CDR3 nucleotides: TGTGCCAGCAGCTTCCGGGACACACAAGAGACCCAGTACTTC.

This chain links TRBV7-8 with TRBJ1-2; 7 bases align to TRBD1. V lost 5 bases, J lost 5 bases, and 8 bases stayed unmatched. The CDR3 has 14 residues. The germline V gene has CDR1 SGHVS and CDR2 FQNEAQ. CDR3 amino acids: CASSRDREQYGYTF. The CDR3 nucleotides are TGTGCCAGCAGCCGAGACAGGGAGCAGTATGGCTACACCTTC.

This clone has more than one count but fewer than ten. The gene calls are TRBV9 and TRBJ1-2; 8 positions agree with TRBD1. This CDR3 comprises 15 residues. Trimming cost V 1 base and J 4 bases; bases outside gene matches: 6. The V gene's germline CDR1 is SGDLS and CDR2 YYNGEE. The CDR3 DNA reads TGTGCCAGCAGCGTAAGGGGGCAGGGGGCCTATGGCTACACCTTC. It encodes CASSVRGQGAYGYTF.

V is TRBV6-6 and J is TRBJ1-2; a weak D match, TRBD1 (5 bases). Trimming left V 3 bases short and J 5 bases short, with 16 bases between. CDR3 size: 15 residues. Germline V gives CDR1 MNHNY, CDR2 SVGAGI (reference sequence). CDR3 nucleotides: TGTGCCAGCAGTTATGGTACCACGGGGGAGTATGGCTACACCTTC. Amino acids: CASSYGTTGEYGYTF.

The chain uses TRBV5-1 and TRBJ2-7; 11 bases map to TRBD2. J was trimmed by 2 bases and V by 4 bases; bases with no gene match: 14. Germline lookup yields CDR1 SGHRS and CDR2 YFSETQ. CDR3 length: 18 residues. The CDR3 sequence is CASSPTSGSVFGPYEQYF. The CDR3 nucleotides read TGCGCCAGCAGCCCTACTAGCGGGAGCGTCTTCGGACCCTACGAGCAGTACTTC.

The V call is TRBV6-5, the J call TRBJ2-3; a possible D gene is TRBD2 (7 bases). CDR1 MNHEY and CDR2 SVGAGI come from the germline V gene. The germline V and J ends were trimmed by 6 bases and 5 bases, with 15 bases remaining between them. This CDR3 is built from 14 residues. CDR3 loop: CASRTLGGGDTQYF. Here the CDR3 DNA reads TGTGCCAGCAGAACTTTGGGAGGGGGAGATACGCAGTATTTT.

This rearrangement joins TRBV4-2 to TRBJ1-4; 9 positions agree with TRBD1. The CDR3 has 16 residues. Germline values: CDR1 LGHNA, CDR2 YNFKEQ. V dropped 3 bases and J dropped 7; count of bases not matched to a gene: 9. CDR3 coding DNA: TGTGCCAGCAGCCACCAACAGGGGGCCCGCGGTGAAAAACTGTTTTTT. The encoded protein is CASSHQQGARGEKLFF.

The chain uses TRBV18 and TRBJ2-1; 13 bases line up with TRBD2. The trim removed 4 bases at V and 6 bases at J, leaving 6 bases unmatched. This CDR3 has 16 amino acids. CDR1 and CDR2 (germline): KGHSH, LQKENI. In nucleotides, the CDR3 is TGTGCCAGCTCACGGAGCGGGACTAGCGGGGTCAATGAGCAGTTCTTC. It is translated as CASSRSGTSGVNEQFF.

The rearrangement joins TRBV30 to TRBJ1-2, with D possibly TRBD1 on 6 matching bases. The CDR3 extends over 15 amino acids. V was shortened by 3 bases and J by 4 bases, with 18 bases between the two germline ends. Looked up from germline, CDR1 is GTSNPN and CDR2 is SVGIG (reference sequence). The CDR3 bases are TGTGCCTGGAGGGGAGGGGGAGTAAGAAGCTATGGCTACACCTTC. Protein: CAWRGGGVRSYGYTF.

This chain uses TRBV30 with TRBJ1-5; D gene unclear. Germline V lookup: CDR1 GTSNPN, CDR2 SVGIG (reference sequence). The CDR3 is made up of 13 amino acids. V was pared by 0 bases and J by 2 bases, with 5 bases between. This CDR3 reads CAWSVAGNQPQHF. The CDR3 DNA reads TGTGCCTGGAGTGTCGCAGGCAATCAGCCCCAGCATTTT.

This clone was observed a single time. In the same sample, other DNA sequences code for this CDR3. The rearrangement links TRBV11-2 to TRBJ2-3, with D perhaps matching TRBD2 (6 bases). The length of the CDR3 is 14 residues. V lost 3 bases and J 0 bases, leaving 7 bases between the germline ends. Germline V gene data show CDR1 as SGHAT and CDR2 as FQNNGV. The CDR3 loop is CASSLGGSTDTQYF. DNA of the CDR3: TGTGCCAGCAGCTTGGGGGGAAGCACAGATACGCAGTATTTT.